This T cell receptor (beta chain) originates from a study of blood T cell repertoires in COVID-19 (TCRdb year 2020). Turning to the overall study: Samples covering the acute and convalescent phases of COVID-19 were provided by collaborators in the United States, Italy and Spain. The material from the prospective study consisted of cDNA or gDNA derived from T cells, B-cell-depleted T cells, or PBMCs. Deeply sampled blood TCRbeta repertoires from subjects exposed to, actively infected with, or recovered from COVID-19 were included in the dataset. A freely available public database, intended as a resource for researchers studying the immune response to SARS-CoV-2, is where the repertoires were released. The samples were drawn from two sources: the first 160 participants of the ongoing ImmuneRACE study, and 1,200 or so subjects contributed by 6 global collaborators. Nearly every sample came with metadata listing a de-identified subject ID, COVID-19 status, age in years and sex. Where available, HLA class I and class II types were obtained from metadata supplied by the sample provider rather than from assay-based typing. Study-level results and caveats: How much clinical and demographic metadata was included differed by source and by participant, and the metadata was provided uncurated.

Whole blood was collected in K2EDTA tubes by collaborating institutions according to the institutions' own protocols. For TCRbeta analysis, collaborators shipped samples as frozen whole blood, isolated PBMCs, or DNA extracted from either of those sample types. In regard to this clone: This clone's antigen is unknown. Base qualities are missing; no much larger clone stands one base away.

TCRbeta CDR3 regions were amplified from genomic DNA using the immunoSEQ Assay, a bias-controlled multiplex PCR. Turning to the authors' computational methods: The number of nucleated cells in each sample was estimated from the amplification of reference gene primers within the assay. To quantify the absolute abundance of each unique TCRbeta CDR3 rearrangement, sequence reads were collapsed and filtered. For each sample, productive Simpson clonality was calculated by taking the square root of Simpson's diversity index across productive rearrangements. Sourced from immuneACCESS, this table was stored by TCRdb with only in-frame sequences that have V and J called. A share of the clones is absent; for the studies checked, an unresolved V gene accounts for under half, and the remainder has no known explanation. From that table come the V and J calls and clone size; the DNA was used to work out D and trimming. Recorded for this sample are roughly 47,000 clones; approximately 82% of them occurred a single time. Approximately 4.1% of the sample lies in the top ten.

Counted from cysteine to phenylalanine, this CDR3 has 13 amino acids. The retained sequence is limited to the CDR3, 39 bases, with the frame set at the first base. Via the germline V gene (reference sequence), CDR1 is LNHDA and CDR2 SQIVND. V was cut back by 10 bases and J by 0 bases, leaving a gap of 13 bases between them. This receptor was taken from a woman aged 70-85 years with acute or convalescent COVID-19. The sequenced sample consisted of peripheral blood. The V and J genes are TRBV19 and TRBJ2-7, with a tentative D gene TRBD2 over 6 matching bases. The DNA sequence is as follows: TGTGCCACCCTAGGAGGGCCCTCCTACGAGCAGTACTTC. The encoded protein is CATLGGPSYEQYF. Joined to the reference TRBV19 and TRBJ2-7 proteins, this CDR3 gives the full variable domain: DGGITQSPKYLFRKEGQNVTLSCEQNLNHDAMYWYRQDPGQGLRLIYYSQIVNDFQKGDIAEGYSVSREKKESFPLTVTSAQKNPTAFYLCATLGGPSYEQYFGPGTRLTVT.